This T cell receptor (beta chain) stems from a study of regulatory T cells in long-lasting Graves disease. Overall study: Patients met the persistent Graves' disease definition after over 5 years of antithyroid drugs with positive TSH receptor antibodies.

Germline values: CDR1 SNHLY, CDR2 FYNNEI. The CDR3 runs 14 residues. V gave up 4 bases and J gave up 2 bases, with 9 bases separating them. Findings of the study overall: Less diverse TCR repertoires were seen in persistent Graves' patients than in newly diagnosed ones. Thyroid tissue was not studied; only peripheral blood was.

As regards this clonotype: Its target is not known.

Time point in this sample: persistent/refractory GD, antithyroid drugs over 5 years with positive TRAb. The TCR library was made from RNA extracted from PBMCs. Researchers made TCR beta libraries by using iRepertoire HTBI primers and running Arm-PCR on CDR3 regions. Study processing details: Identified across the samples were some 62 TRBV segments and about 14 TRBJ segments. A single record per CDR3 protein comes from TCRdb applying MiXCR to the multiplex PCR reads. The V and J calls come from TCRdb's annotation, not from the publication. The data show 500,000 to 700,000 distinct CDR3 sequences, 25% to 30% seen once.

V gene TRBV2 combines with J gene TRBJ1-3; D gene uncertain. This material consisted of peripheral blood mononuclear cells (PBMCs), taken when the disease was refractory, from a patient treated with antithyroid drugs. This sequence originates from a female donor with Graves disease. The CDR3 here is CASSGTGTGNTIYF. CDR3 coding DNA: TGTGCCAGCAGTGGGACGGGTACTGGAAACACCATATATTTT.